This TCR beta chain was sequenced for a study of cytomegalovirus exposure and HLA in healthy donors (dated by TCRdb to 2016 to 2017). Regarding the study in general: According to an earlier analysis of around 600 of the donors, some 180 million T cells yielded some 110 million unique TCR beta sequences and less than 300 Gb of sequence data. An early release covering some 640 HLA-typed donors comprised approximately 300 gigabases of sequencing data and 85 million or so unique TCR sequences. The genetic ancestry cluster associated with self-reported Caucasian donors included 81% of the 350 to 500 genotyped donors. The study aimed to test whether signatures of past pathogen exposure could be identified by cataloging public T cell receptors. Using immunosequencing, the study profiled T cell repertoires from about 650 subjects and related those repertoires to cytomegalovirus serostatus. Besides the first cohort of 666 subjects, a separate validation cohort made up of about 120 different subjects was used. To predict cytomegalovirus infection status, the study combined high-throughput TCR immunosequencing, statistical association of individual TCRs with disease status, and machine learning. In a later analysis, previously published TCR beta repertoires from 550 to 700 donors were re-analyzed and high-resolution HLA genotyping was added so that TCR occurrence patterns could be studied. Rather than drawing on any new phenotypic data, the later analysis identified candidate immune exposures from TCR beta sequences and the way those sequences occurred across donors. An earlier analysis of 587 of the donors used high-throughput TCR beta sequencing to judge whether each TCR beta V gene segment behaved as functional or pseudogenic. Donor age, sex, ethnicity and CMV serostatus were collected together with the repertoire data. Genome-wide SNP genotypes for about three fifths of the roughly 670 donors were used in a later genetic analysis, which treated that subset as a discovery cohort. Every repertoire in the discovery cohort had been generated on one and the same sequencing platform. Class I and class II HLA loci were covered by the typing at four-digit resolution. Typing coverage varied by locus: 629-630 donors for A, B, C, DRB1 and DQB1; 500 to 550 for DQA1; more than 600 for DPA1; more than 450 for DPB1. Roughly five DR-DQ haplotypes were treated as single units for association and clustering because of strong linkage in the cohort. Among 300 to 450 genotyped donors of the cohort, an average of about 240,000 unique TCR beta nucleotide sequences were sequenced per donor, about a sixth of them non-productive.

About this clone itself: There is no known antigen for this receptor. The record has no base qualities; no much larger clone is one base away.

The cohort consisted of 600 to 700 healthy bone marrow donors. Cohort members were all nominally healthy when sampled, although unrecorded immune exposures were likely present. Of the 690 or so cohort members, roughly 290 had a positive CMV serostatus and 350 to 450 had a negative one, while no CMV serostatus was recorded for the donor. Each donor provided a peripheral blood sample, and peripheral blood mononuclear cells were used for TCR beta sequencing. The Qiagen DNeasy Blood Extraction Kit was used to extract genomic DNA from the blood cell samples. Receptor libraries were prepared by the immunoSEQ multiplex PCR assay. A mixture of 60 forward primers for TCR Vbeta segments and 13 reverse primers for TCR Jbeta segments was used in the multiplex PCR. Amplification of the CDR3 region of rearranged TCR beta genes was performed with a multiplex PCR assay on genomic DNA. On the Illumina HiSeq System, the amplified TCR beta libraries were sequenced as 87-base-pair reads. Regarding the original processing steps: Across the 500 to 850 repertoires, a later analysis counted tens of millions of unique TCR beta chains, about 10 million of which were shared by at least two donors. A nearest-neighbor algorithm error-corrected the raw reads and collapsed the reads into unique sequences, merging closely related sequences to remove PCR and sequencing errors. To assign V, D and J gene segments, CDR3 sequences were aligned to IMGT reference sequences. For a sequence to be retained, a match of at least six nucleotides to both a V gene segment and a J gene segment was required. Rearrangements were called productive when the CDR3 lacked stop codons and stayed in frame with V and J; all others were non-productive. CDR3 was defined by IMGT convention, running from the second conserved V-encoded cysteine to the conserved J-encoded phenylalanine. The earlier analysis of 500 to 650 of the donors excluded any sequence lacking an unambiguous match to a single V gene segment. In an earlier analysis of several hundred of the donors, V segments were called functional above 56.7% productive rearrangements and were called segregating when the between-donor standard deviation exceeded 5%. A statistical classification framework was built to diagnose cytomegalovirus status from the catalog of TCR beta chain sequences. V and J gene assignment, in a later analysis, came from comparing TCR nucleotide sequences with IMGT/GENE-DB human TR gene sequences. In a later analysis, CDR3 sequences and most-parsimonious VDJ recombination scenarios were assigned using the TCRdist pipeline. In a later analysis, each TCR beta chain was defined by its CDR3 amino acid sequence together with its V-gene family, and reads without a unique V-gene family were excluded. To address suspected cross-contamination and a sequencing artifact, a later analysis removed some 620 highly shared, low-generation-probability nucleotide sequences. In a later analysis, a clonal expansion index for each public chain was calculated from normalized within-repertoire ranks of inferred template counts. A later analysis computed generation probabilities with a VDJ recombination model fitted to out-of-frame rearrangements, and checked the results against IGoR. In a later analysis, TCR-TCR, TCR-HLA and TCR-CMV co-occurrence was scored with hypergeometric tests, and a repertoire-size bias correction was applied to TCR pairs. False discovery rates were estimated in a later analysis by permuting HLA or CMV assignments 20 times. In a later analysis, co-occurring TCRs were grouped with DBSCAN, and TCRdist sequence similarity was added when clustering was performed within HLA-allele-positive subsets. Repertoires with fewer than 30,000 or more than 120,000 public chains were left out of co-occurrence clustering, as were a handful of repertoires with anomalous nucleotide sharing. The table was pulled from immuneACCESS by TCRdb, which kept in-frame rearrangements only. Such tables lose some clones; where checked, under half of the loss comes from unresolved V genes, and the rest has no known cause. That table is the source of V, J and clone size, and D and trimming were worked out from the DNA. Counted in this sample were 35,000 to 50,000 clones; 50% of them appeared once. The ten largest make up 12% of the sample.

Overall study results and their limits: Across donors, most TCR sequences were observed very rarely, whereas some public TCRs were present in many individuals. An association between a missense DCLRE1C variant and V-gene and J-gene trimming of TCR beta chains was found in a later genetic analysis and replicated in an independent cohort. The only immune exposure information available for the cohort was CMV serostatus. The 87-base-pair reads could not distinguish some IMGT-functional V segments, including TRBV6-2 and TRBV6-3, so those segments were excluded. Roughly uniform sequencing depth across donors was assumed in presence/absence analyses, although this assumption may not hold. The classifier was reported to diagnose cytomegalovirus status with high specificity and sensitivity in both the original and validation cohorts. In an earlier analysis of some 500 of the donors, most TCR beta V segments were observed in productive rearrangements about 90% or about 30% of the time, broadly matching IMGT annotations. A later genetic analysis reported fewer N-insertions in productive TCRs among donors in an Asian-associated ancestry cluster than the roughly 700-donor mean. A few of the identified cytomegalovirus-associated TCR beta chains were confirmed in vitro to be specific for cytomegalovirus antigens. Linkage disequilibrium might explain the correlated functional status among segregating V segments, but an unknown experimental factor could not be ruled out. When HLA alleles, especially DR and DQ, strongly co-occurred, attributing TCR associations to individual alleles was difficult. In a later analysis, TCR association rates were found to vary across HLA loci, with the most associated TCRs seen for DRB1 alleles and the fewest for HLA-C alleles. A cluster of highly shared sequence variants was judged likely to represent a technical artifact of the sequencing pipeline. In a later analysis, HLA-associated TCR beta chains showed more clonal expansion and lower generation probabilities than non-associated chains that were equally common. Because HLA typing was unavailable for some donors at each locus, only the typed subset was used in association tests. A later analysis associated about 17,000 TCR beta sequences with specific HLA alleles at a false discovery rate of 0.05. A later analysis reported that several top co-occurrence clusters appeared linked to parvovirus B19, influenza, CMV and Epstein-Barr virus. A further reported finding was that TCR beta sequences accurately predicted the HLA-A and HLA-B alleles for most subjects in the first cohort. This cohort had only TCR beta chains sequenced, and the lack of alpha or paired-chain data limited which features could be detected. The study gave a list of over 150 TCR beta chains associated with cytomegalovirus. The authors suggested that the approach could potentially be generalized to other disease states and immunological phenotypes. Because counts were too low, around 17 rarely observed V segments, including chromosome 9 orphons, were left out of the earlier analysis of a few hundred of the donors. A later analysis found that most CMV-associated TCR beta chains appeared HLA-restricted, with HLA associations seemingly driven largely by CMV exposure.

The V end loses 5 bases and the J end loses 0 bases, and a stretch of 13 bases separates them. There are 15 amino acids in the CDR3, from cysteine to phenylalanine inclusive. Only CDR3 DNA remains: 45 bases, in frame from the first base. CDR1 SGHTA and CDR2 FQGNSA were looked up in the germline V gene. The specimen was PBMCs. This clonotype was sampled from a human donor in good health. The chain is assembled from TRBV7-2 and TRBJ1-1; D gene: possibly TRBD1, on 6 matching bases. The sequenced DNA: TGTGCCAGCAGCGGCAGGGGTTCTGTGAACACTGAAGCTTTCTTT. This codes for CASSGRGSVNTEAFF.